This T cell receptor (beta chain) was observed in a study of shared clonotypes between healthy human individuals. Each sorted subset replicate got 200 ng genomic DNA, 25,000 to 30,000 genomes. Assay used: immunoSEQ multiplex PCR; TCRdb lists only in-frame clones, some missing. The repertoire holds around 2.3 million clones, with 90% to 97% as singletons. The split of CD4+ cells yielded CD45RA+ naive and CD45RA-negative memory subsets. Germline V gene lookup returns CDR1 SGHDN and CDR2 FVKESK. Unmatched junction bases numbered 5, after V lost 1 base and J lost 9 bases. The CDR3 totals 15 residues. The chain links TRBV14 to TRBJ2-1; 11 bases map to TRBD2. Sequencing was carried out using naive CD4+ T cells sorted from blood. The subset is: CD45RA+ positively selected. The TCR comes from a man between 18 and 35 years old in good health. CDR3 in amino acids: CASSQVHSGRGEQFF. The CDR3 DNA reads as TGTGCCAGCAGCCAAGTTCATAGCGGGAGGGGTGAGCAGTTCTTC. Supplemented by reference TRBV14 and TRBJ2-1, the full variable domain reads EAGVTQFPSHSVIEKGQTVTLRCDPISGHDNLYWYRRVMGKEIKFLLHFVKESKQDESGMPNNRFLAERTGGTYSTLKVQPAELEDSGVYFCASSQVHSGRGEQFFGPGTRLTVL.